This TCR beta chain was sequenced in a study of OX40 agonist ivuxolimab in advanced cancers. Study as a whole: Patients in dose escalation had liver, melanoma, kidney or head and neck cancers. Anti-PD-1, anti-PD-L1 or anti-CTLA-4 therapy given earlier was allowed, and roughly 40% had some.

CDR3 length: 17 residues. Deletions cut 1 base from V and 0 bases from J, with 11 bases between. In germline, CDR1 is SGHRS, CDR2 YFSETQ. A history of autoimmune disease or systemic immunosuppression excluded patients. With regard to this clone: No antigen is known for it.

The study, taken as a whole, reports: Clones of CD4+ and CD8+ blood T cells grew by week 6 at doses of 0.1 to 3.0 mg/kg.

Profiled with immunoSEQ multiplex PCR; TCRdb holds only in-frame clones, not every one. Here the sample spans under 40,000 clones, around 74% being singletons. The clonotype originates from an adult with an advanced solid tumor such as melanoma, head and neck, liver or kidney cancer. The chain links TRBV5-1 to TRBJ2-6, with no clear D. Sequencing was performed on CD4+ or CD8+ T cells sorted from blood, taken in a trial of the OX40 agonist ivuxolimab. As DNA, the CDR3 is TGCGCCAGCAGCTTGAAGGACGTTGGCTCTGGGGCCAACGTCCTGACTTTC. It translates to CASSLKDVGSGANVLTF.